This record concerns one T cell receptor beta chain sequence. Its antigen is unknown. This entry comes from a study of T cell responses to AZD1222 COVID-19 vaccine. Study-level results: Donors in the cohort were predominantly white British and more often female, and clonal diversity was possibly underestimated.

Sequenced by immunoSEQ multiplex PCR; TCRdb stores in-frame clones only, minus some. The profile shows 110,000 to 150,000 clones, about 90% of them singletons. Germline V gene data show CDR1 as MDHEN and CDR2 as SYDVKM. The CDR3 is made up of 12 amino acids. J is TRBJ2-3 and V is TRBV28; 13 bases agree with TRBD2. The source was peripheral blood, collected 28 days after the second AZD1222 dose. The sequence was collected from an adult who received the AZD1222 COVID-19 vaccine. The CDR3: CALAGGGDTQYF. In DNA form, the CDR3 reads TGTGCACTAGCGGGGGGGGGAGATACGCAGTATTTT.